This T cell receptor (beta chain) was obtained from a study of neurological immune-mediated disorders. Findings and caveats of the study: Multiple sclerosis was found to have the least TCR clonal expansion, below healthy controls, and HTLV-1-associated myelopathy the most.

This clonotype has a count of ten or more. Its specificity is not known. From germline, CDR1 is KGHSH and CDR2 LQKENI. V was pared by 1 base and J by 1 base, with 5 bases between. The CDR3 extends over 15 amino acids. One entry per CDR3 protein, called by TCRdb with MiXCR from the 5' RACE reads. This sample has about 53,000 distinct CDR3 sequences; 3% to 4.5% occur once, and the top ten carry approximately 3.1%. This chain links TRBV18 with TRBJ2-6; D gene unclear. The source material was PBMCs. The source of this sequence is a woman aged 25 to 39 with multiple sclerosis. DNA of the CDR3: TGTGCCAGCTCACCACAGGAGTCTGGGGCCAACGTCCTGACTTTC. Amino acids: CASSPQESGANVLTF.